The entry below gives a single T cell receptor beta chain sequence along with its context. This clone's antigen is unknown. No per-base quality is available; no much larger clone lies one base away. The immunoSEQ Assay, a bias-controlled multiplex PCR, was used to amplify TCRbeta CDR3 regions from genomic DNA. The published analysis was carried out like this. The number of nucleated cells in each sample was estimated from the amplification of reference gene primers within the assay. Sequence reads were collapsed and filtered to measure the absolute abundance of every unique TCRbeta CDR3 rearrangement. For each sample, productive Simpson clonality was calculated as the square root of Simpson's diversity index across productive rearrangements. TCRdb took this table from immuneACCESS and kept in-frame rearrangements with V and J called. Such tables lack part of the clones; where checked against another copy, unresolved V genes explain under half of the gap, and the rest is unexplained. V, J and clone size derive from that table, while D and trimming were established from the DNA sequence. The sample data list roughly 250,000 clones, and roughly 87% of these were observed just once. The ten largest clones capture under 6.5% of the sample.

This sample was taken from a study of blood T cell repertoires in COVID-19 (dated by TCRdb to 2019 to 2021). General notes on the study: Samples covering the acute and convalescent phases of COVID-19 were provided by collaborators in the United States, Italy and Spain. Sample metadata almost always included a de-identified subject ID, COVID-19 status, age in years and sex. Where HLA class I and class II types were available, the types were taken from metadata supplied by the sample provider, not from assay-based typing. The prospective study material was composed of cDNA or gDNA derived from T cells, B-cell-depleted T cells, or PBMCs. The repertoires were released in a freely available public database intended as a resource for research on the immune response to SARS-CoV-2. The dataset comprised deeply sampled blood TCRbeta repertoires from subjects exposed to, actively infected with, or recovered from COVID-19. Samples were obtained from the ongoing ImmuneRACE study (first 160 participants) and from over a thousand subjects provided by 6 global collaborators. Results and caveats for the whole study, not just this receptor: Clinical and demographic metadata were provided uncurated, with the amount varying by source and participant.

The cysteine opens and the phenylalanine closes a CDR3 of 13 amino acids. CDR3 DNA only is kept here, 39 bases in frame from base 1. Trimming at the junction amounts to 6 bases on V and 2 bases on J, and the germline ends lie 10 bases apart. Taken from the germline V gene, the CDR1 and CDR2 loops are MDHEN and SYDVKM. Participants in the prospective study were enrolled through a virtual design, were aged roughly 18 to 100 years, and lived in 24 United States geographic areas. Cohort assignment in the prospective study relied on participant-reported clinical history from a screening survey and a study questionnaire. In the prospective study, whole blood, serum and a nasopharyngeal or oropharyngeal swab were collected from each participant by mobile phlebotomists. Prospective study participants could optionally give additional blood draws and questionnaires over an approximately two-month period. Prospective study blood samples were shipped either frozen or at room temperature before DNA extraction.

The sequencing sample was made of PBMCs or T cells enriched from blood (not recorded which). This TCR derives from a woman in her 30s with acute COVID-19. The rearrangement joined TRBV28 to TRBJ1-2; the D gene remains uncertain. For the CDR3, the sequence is CASSSQRNYGYTF. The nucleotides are TGTGCCAGCAGCTCACAGAGAAACTATGGCTACACCTTC.